Listed here are 10 T cell receptor beta chains from one sample, sequenced in a study of glioma-infiltrating T cells. Amplification of TCR alpha and beta CDR3 regions from RNA used iRepertoire nested multiplex PCR. Using its own MiXCR run on the multiplex PCR reads, TCRdb lists one record per CDR3 protein. This table has a few hundred thousand distinct CDR3 sequences, around 38% appearing once. Sequences were obtained from glioma tissue, nonneoplastic brain tissue, or PBMCs (not recorded which). These receptors all come from a human donor with low-grade glioma or glioblastoma, undergoing nonglioma brain surgery, or in good health (not recorded which).

This chain connects TRBV6-1 to TRBJ2-3; 8 nucleotides match TRBD2. The CDR3 has 14 residues. The trim removed 6 bases at V and 1 base at J, leaving 3 bases unmatched. Per the germline V gene, CDR1 is MNHNS and CDR2 is SASEGT. In DNA, the CDR3 is TGTGCCAGCAGCATACTAGCGGGCACAGATACGCAGTATTTT. Protein sequence: CASSILAGTDTQYF.

This clonotype was seen a few times. V gene TRBV7-2 combines with J gene TRBJ2-7; D is possibly TRBD2 (6 bases). Germline lookup yields CDR1 SGHTA and CDR2 FQGNSA. V gave up 4 bases and J gave up 6 bases, with 10 bases separating them. The length of the CDR3 is 12 residues. CDR3 sequence: CASSSGLGEQYF. The CDR3 DNA follows: TGTGCCAGCAGCTCGGGACTTGGCGAGCAGTACTTC.

This clonotype was counted between two and nine times. The chain recombines TRBV6-1 with TRBJ1-1; D call uncertain. Trimming cost V 7 bases and J 4 bases, with 7 bases left between them. This CDR3 has 11 residues. Germline CDR1 and CDR2: MNHNS and SASEGT. CDR3 sequence reads: CASTDATEAFF. CDR3 DNA sequence: TGTGCCAGCACCGACGCCACTGAAGCTTTCTTT.

This chain links TRBV7-8 with TRBJ2-1; no definite D call. Trimming stripped 8 bases from V and 3 bases from J, with 17 bases between. The CDR3 covers 15 residues. Germline V gives CDR1 SGHVS, CDR2 FQNEAQ. The CDR3 DNA sequence: TGTGCCAGCTCACCCCTGCGACTCAACTACAATGAGCAGTTCTTC. Translating gives CASSPLRLNYNEQFF.

This clonotype was seen more than once but under ten times. The chain joins TRBV27 to TRBJ2-2; tentatively, D is TRBD1 or TRBD2 (5 bases each). The CDR3 contains 14 residues. Germline V gene sequence: CDR1 MNHEY, CDR2 SMNVEV (reference sequence). V was cut by 7 bases and J by 6 bases, with 15 bases left in between. This CDR3 reads CASNSLGDPGELFF. For the CDR3, the DNA is TGTGCCAGCAACTCACTAGGGGACCCCGGGGAGCTGTTTTTT.

The sample holds one count of this clonotype. A much larger clone differs by one base, so this may be a read error. The rearrangement links TRBV15 to TRBJ1-2; no reliable D call. The V end was cut by 0 bases, the J end by 4 bases, with 9 bases between. The germline CDR1 and CDR2 sequences are LNHNV and YYDKDF (reference sequence). This CDR3 spans 14 amino acids. The CDR3 DNA is TGTGCCACCAGCAGAGAAGGTACTAGCTATGGCTACACCTTC. Protein: CATSREGTSYGYTF.

This clonotype was detected many times. The chain carries TRBV24-1 and TRBJ2-7; 7 nucleotides align to TRBD1. V was clipped by 2 bases and J by 5 bases; unmatched bases: 5. CDR3 length: 14 amino acids. The germline CDR1 and CDR2 sequences are KGHDR and SFDVKD. CDR3 sequence: CATSDSGGLNEQYF. The CDR3 DNA reads TGTGCCACCAGTGATTCAGGGGGTCTCAACGAGCAGTACTTC.

The table lists this clonotype with a few counts. J is TRBJ1-6 and V is TRBV5-1, with no clear D. CDR1 and CDR2 from the germline V gene are SGHRS and YFSETQ. The V end was cut by 0 bases, the J end by 5 bases, with 6 bases between. CDR3 length equals 14 residues. The CDR3 spells CASSLGTDNSPLHF. In nucleotides, the CDR3 is TGCGCCAGCAGCTTGGGGACGGATAATTCACCCCTCCACTTT. Based on the CDR3 plus reference TRBV5-1 and TRBJ1-6, the full variable domain is KAGVTQTPRYLIKTRGQQVTLSCSPISGHRSVSWYQQTPGQGLQFLFEYFSETQRNKGNFPGRFSGRQFSNSRSEMNVSTLELGDSALYLCASSLGTDNSPLHFGNGTRLTVT.

About this clonotype itself: A read error may explain this, as a much larger clone is one base away. The chain joins TRBV6-2 or TRBV6-3 to TRBJ2-7, with TRBD1 matching over 9 bases. This CDR3 region has 13 residues. The germline V gene encodes CDR1 MNHEY and CDR2 SVGEGT. V was clipped by 6 bases and J by 5 bases; unmatched bases: 5. The CDR3 reads CASSKGDRDEQYF. CDR3 sequence (DNA): TGTGCCAGCAGCAAAGGGGACAGGGACGAGCAGTACTTC.

This clonotype was observed once. Mismatch with germline at one junction end may stem from a read error. The chain couples TRBV7-2 to TRBJ2-7; possibly TRBD1 for D (5 bases). The CDR3 is made up of 13 amino acids. Germline lookup yields CDR1 SGHTA and CDR2 FQGNSA. The CDR3 sequence is CSSSQVGDYEQYF. CDR3 nucleotide sequence: TGTTCCAGCAGCCAGGTAGGGGACTACGAGCAGTACTTC.